Listed below are T cell receptor beta chains from one sample, sequenced in a study of memory CD4+ T cells and cytomegalovirus serostatus. TCRdb's table, derived via immunoSEQ multiplex PCR, lists solely in-frame clones and lacks some. This table holds more than 40,000 clones, approximately 80% found once. The sequenced sample was memory CD4+ T cells from blood. Source of these receptors: an adult in good health and CMV-seronegative. CDR3s include the opening cysteine and the closing phenylalanine or tryptophan. D genes are given only for firm matches. Clone size, where shown, is once, few, many, or a class for clones that have expanded.

>TRBV7-3|TRBJ2-7|-|medium-sized
TGTGCCAGCAGCTTAATGCTAGGCCCTTACGAGCAGTACTTC
CASSLMLGPYEQYF
>TRBV6-5|TRBJ1-5|-|-
TGTGCCAGCAGCCCTCAGGGAATTGGGGGACCCCAGCATTTT
CASSPQGIGGPQHF
>TRBV5-1|TRBJ2-3|TRBD2|-
TGCGCCAGCAGCTCCACTAGCGGGAGCAGTGCAGATACGCAGTATTTT
CASSSTSGSSADTQYF
>TRBV30|TRBJ2-7|TRBD2|-
TGTGCCTGGAGAGGTAGCGGGAGTGGGTACGAGCAGTACTTC
CAWRGSGSGYEQYF
>TRBV18|TRBJ2-6|-|-
TGTGCCAGCTCACCAGGTTCTGGGGCCAACGTCCTGACTTTC
CASSPGSGANVLTF
>TRBV20-1|TRBJ2-7|-|-
TGCAGTGCTAGGGCCTTTGGCGAGCAGTACTTC
CSARAFGEQYF
>TRBV27|TRBJ1-1|TRBD1|-
TGTGCCAGCAGTAGGGCGGACAGGGGGAACACTGAAGCTTTCTTT
CASSRADRGNTEAFF
>TRBV27|TRBJ1-5|-|-
TGTGCCAGCAGTTTAATAGGGGCAGCGGGGGAAAATCAGCCCCAGCATTTT
CASSLIGAAGENQPQHF
>TRBV4-3|TRBJ2-3|-|medium-sized
TGCGCCAGCAGCCAAGGCGCCAGCGGGAGCACAGATACGCAGTATTTT
CASSQGASGSTDTQYF
>TRBV7-9|TRBJ2-6|-|-
TGTGCCAGCCCCCCTTATTCAGGGGCCAACGTCCTGACTTTC
CASPPYSGANVLTF
>TRBV7-2|TRBJ2-7|TRBD2|few
TGTGCCAGCAGCTTAGGCGGGACTAACCCCTACGAGCAGTACTTC
CASSLGGTNPYEQYF
>TRBV7-8|TRBJ2-7|-|-
TGTGCCAGCAGCTCCAACTACGAGCAGTACTTC
CASSSNYEQYF
>TRBV30|TRBJ2-2|-|-
TGTGCCTGGACGTGGGGCGTCGGCGGGGAGCTGTTTTTT
CAWTWGVGGELFF
>TRBV5-1|TRBJ2-2|-|-
TGCGCCAGCAGCTTGGGAGACCAGGGTCGCACCGGGGAGCTGTTTTTT
CASSLGDQGRTGELFF
>TRBV7-3|TRBJ2-2|TRBD2|-
TGTGCCAGCAGCCTATTAGCGGGGGGTATGACCGGGGAGCTGTTTTTT
CASSLLAGGMTGELFF
>TRBV5-5|TRBJ1-5|-|-
TGTGCCAGCAGCTTGGCCGGGGGGCAGGTTCAGCCCCAGCATTTT
CASSLAGGQVQPQHF
>TRBV7-6|TRBJ2-3|-|-
TGTGCCAGCAGCTTACTTCCGACTAGCACAGATACGCAGTATTTT
CASSLLPTSTDTQYF
>TRBV28|TRBJ2-7|TRBD2|-
TGTGCCATCCGGGGAGCGGGAGCGTCCTACGAGCAGTACTTC
CAIRGAGASYEQYF
>TRBV6-5|TRBJ2-2|-|-
TGTGCCAGCAGTTACTGGGGAAAGGGTGAGCTGTTTTTT
CASSYWGKGELFF
>TRBV6-5|TRBJ1-1|-|-
TGTGCCAGCAGCATACGTGGGGGGCGCGCTGAAGCTTTCTTT
CASSIRGGRAEAFF
>TRBV11-2|TRBJ2-2|-|-
TGTGCCAGCTCCCTATTATCGGGGCCCGGGGAGCTGTTTTTT
CASSLLSGPGELFF
>TRBV20-1|TRBJ2-3|-|-
TGCAGTGGACAGGGCACAGATACGCAGTATTTT
CSGQGTDTQYF
>TRBV6-1|TRBJ2-1|TRBD1|-
TGTGCCAGCACCCTACAGGGGCCCTACAATGAGCAGTTCTTC
CASTLQGPYNEQFF
>TRBV30|TRBJ2-7|-|once
TGTGCCGCCTGTCGAGATGCTTCCTACGAGCAGTACTTC
CAACRDASYEQYF
>TRBV5-1|TRBJ2-7|TRBD1|-
TGCGCCAGCAGCTTGGGGACAGGGCGTTCGGAGCAGTACTTC
CASSLGTGRSEQYF
>TRBV5-6|TRBJ1-2|-|-
TGTGCCAGCTCCAGGGGCAGGGGCTATGGCTACACCTTC
CASSRGRGYGYTF
>TRBV6-1|TRBJ1-1|-|-
TGTGCCAGCAGTCCGCAGGGGATACACACTGAAGCTTTCTTT
CASSPQGIHTEAFF
>TRBV28|TRBJ2-2|-|-
TGTGCCAGCAGTTCCCAGGTTTCGTGGACCGGGGAGCTGTTTTTT
CASSSQVSWTGELFF
>TRBV28|TRBJ1-4|TRBD1|-
TGTGCCAGCAGTTCCGGGACAGGGGAACATGAAAAACTGTTTTTT
CASSSGTGEHEKLFF
>TRBV25-1|TRBJ1-4|TRBD1|once
TGTGCCAGCAGTGAATTGGCAGGGGGCCGTAATGAAAAACTGTTTTTT
CASSELAGGRNEKLFF
>TRBV27|TRBJ1-1|TRBD1|-
TGTGCCAGCAGTTTAGGCCGAGGACAGGGGGCTTTCACTGAAGCTTTCTTT
CASSLGRGQGAFTEAFF
>TRBV10-3|TRBJ1-6|-|-
TGTGCCATCACGCCAGGGATTGATTCACCCCTCCACTTT
CAITPGIDSPLHF
>TRBV5-4|TRBJ2-1|TRBD2|-
TGTGCCAGCAGCCGAAATCTAGCGGGAGGGCGCAATGAGCAGTTCTTC
CASSRNLAGGRNEQFF
>TRBV30|TRBJ2-5|-|-
TGTGCCTGGAGTGTAGGTGGGCAAGAGACCCAGTACTTC
CAWSVGGQETQYF
>TRBV18|TRBJ2-5|TRBD2|-
TGTGCCAGCTCACAGACTAGCGGGAGACAGGAGACCCAGTACTTC
CASSQTSGRQETQYF
>TRBV10-2|TRBJ1-2|-|few
TGCGCCAGCAGTGAGGTAGGGGAGAACTATGGCTACACCTTC
CASSEVGENYGYTF
>TRBV28|TRBJ1-2|TRBD1|-
TGTGCCAGCACCTTTGACAGGGCCTTGGGCTATGGCTACACCTTC
CASTFDRALGYGYTF
>TRBV7-2|TRBJ2-1|-|-
TGTGCCAGCCGCGAAGGACAGTACAATGAGCAGTTCTTC
CASREGQYNEQFF
>TRBV4-1|TRBJ1-2|-|-
TGCGCCAGCAGCCAAGAATACAGGCGGGACTATGGCTACACCTTC
CASSQEYRRDYGYTF
>TRBV9|TRBJ2-4|-|-
TGTGCCAGCAGCGTAGATCTAGCCAAAAACATTCAGTACTTC
CASSVDLAKNIQYF
>TRBV10-3|TRBJ2-1|-|-
TGTGCCATCAGCGGGGTCTCCTACAATGAGCAGTTCTTC
CAISGVSYNEQFF
>TRBV7-7|TRBJ2-1|TRBD2|-
TGTGCTAGCAGCCAGGGACTAGCGGGTGAGGGTGAGCAGTTCTTC
CASSQGLAGEGEQFF
>TRBV5-1|TRBJ2-7|-|-
TGCGCCAGCAGCGGGGGGGGAACAGGGAACGAGCAGTACTTC
CASSGGGTGNEQYF
>TRBV19|TRBJ1-1|-|few
TGTGCCAGTAGTATGACGGGGAATGAAGCTTTCTTT
CASSMTGNEAFF
>TRBV4-3|TRBJ2-3|TRBD2|-
TGCGCCAGCAGCCTCGGGGGACTAGCGGGAGAAGTGGATACGCAGTATTTT
CASSLGGLAGEVDTQYF
>TRBV7-2|TRBJ1-2|-|-
TGTGCCAGCAGCTCCGGACGGAACCGCTATGGCTACACCTTC
CASSSGRNRYGYTF
>TRBV5-1|TRBJ2-5|-|-
TGCGCCAGCAGCCTCTCCCTGGAGACCCAGTACTTC
CASSLSLETQYF
>TRBV6-5|TRBJ1-1|-|-
TGTGCCAGCCGAGGTGGGGCCTTCACTGAAGCTTTCTTT
CASRGGAFTEAFF